Listed below are T cell receptor beta chains from one sample, sequenced in a study of T-cell memory formation after mild COVID-19. From the 5' RACE reads, TCRdb called clonotypes with MiXCR, one entry per CDR3 protein. The table has almost 350,000 distinct CDR3 sequences, roughly 19% seen once. The sample taken for sequencing was PBMCs or a T cell subset sorted from them (not recorded which). The receptors here all came from a man younger than 30 who had mild COVID-19 (a few samples of this study predate the infection). Cell type and time point are not known. Each CDR3 is given with its conserved first and last residue.

TRBJ1-4 | TRBV7-9 | CASSPSRAGEKLFF
TRBJ2-3 | TRBV3-1 | CASSSRQGPDTQYF
TRBJ2-5 | TRBV7-2 | CASRPALRETQYF
TRBJ2-3 | TRBV20-1 | CSARDLGLADADTQYF
TRBJ2-6 | TRBV7-9 | CASSPLGANVLTF
TRBJ2-3 | TRBV2 | CASSDRSGMDTQYF
TRBJ2-5 | TRBV5-1 | CASSLVASGGQETQYF
TRBJ1-1 | TRBV12-3/TRBV12-4 | CASRPQNTEAFF
TRBJ1-2 | TRBV4-2 | CASSQESRVGYGYTF
TRBJ2-3 | TRBV12-5 | CASAPGLSTDTQYF
TRBJ1-3 | TRBV7-9 | CASSSTNPTGLAGNTIYF
TRBJ2-3 | TRBV5-1 | CASSFSGADTQYF
TRBJ1-2 | TRBV5-4 | CASGQVLNYGYTF
TRBJ1-1 | TRBV12-3/TRBV12-4 | CASSLVEGSVAFF
TRBJ2-3 | TRBV11-2 | CASSWRVEADTQYF
TRBJ1-3 | TRBV29-1 | CSVVPRGAGNTIYF
TRBJ2-7 | TRBV18 | CASSPLDSSYEQYF
TRBJ1-5 | TRBV15 | CATSREGYSNQPQHF